This T cell receptor beta chain is from a study of blood T cell repertoires in COVID-19. About the research overall: From the United States, Italy and Spain came samples of acute and convalescent COVID-19. Sources were T cells, B-cell-depleted T cells, or PBMCs; the material itself was cDNA or gDNA.

The authors' processing: From reference gene primer amplification, estimates of nucleated cell counts were derived. Sequencing was performed with immunoSEQ multiplex PCR; in TCRdb, only in-frame clones are kept and a portion is missing. The DNA gave D and trimming, while V, J and clone size come from that table. The sample has roughly 100,000 clones, approximately 89% seen once; the top ten hold about 20%. Germline V gives CDR1 MDHEN, CDR2 SYDVKM. Trimming removed 5 bases from V and 8 bases from J, with 21 bases in between. CDR3 length: 15 residues. The chain carries TRBV28 and TRBJ1-2; TRBD1 might be the D (5 bases). This sequence originates from a human donor in a cohort sampled during active COVID-19. Sequencing used peripheral blood. CDR3 DNA: TGTGCCAGCAGTCTGGGACTATTGGTGGCGAGCGGCTACACCTTC. Encoded protein: CASSLGLLVASGYTF.